The rows below give T cell receptor beta chains drawn from one sample of a study of cytomegalovirus exposure and HLA in healthy donors. The protocol was immunoSEQ multiplex PCR, while the TCRdb copy is restricted to in-frame clones and leaves out a portion. The data contain some 45,000 clones, approximately 52% of them singletons. The sequenced sample was PBMCs. The receptors were gathered from a human donor in good health. The CDR3 runs from the conserved cysteine through the conserved F or W. A D gene is named only where the DNA matches it firmly. Expanded clones get a size class; other rows say once, few or many, or leave the size out.

d_gene	v_gene	j_gene	abundance	CDR3aa	CDR3nt
TRBD2	TRBV7-9	TRBJ2-1	NA	CASSLGLAGYFGDEQFF	TGTGCCAGCAGCTTGGGACTAGCGGGCTACTTTGGGGATGAGCAGTTCTTC
NA	TRBV30	TRBJ1-1	NA	CAWSVRGLSEAFF	TGTGCCTGGAGTGTGAGAGGTTTGTCTGAAGCTTTCTTT
TRBD1	TRBV5-6	TRBJ1-2	NA	CASTETGTNYGYTF	TGTGCCAGCACCGAGACAGGGACCAACTATGGCTACACCTTC
NA	TRBV27	TRBJ1-2	once	CASSPLPPRVLDGYTF	TGTGCCAGCAGTCCACTACCCCCCAGGGTACTTGATGGCTACACCTTC
TRBD2	TRBV27	TRBJ2-7	NA	CASSPGLGRYEQYF	TGTGCCAGCAGCCCGGGACTAGGACGCTACGAGCAGTACTTC
NA	TRBV5-8	TRBJ2-3	few	CASSLKGATDTQYF	TGTGCCAGCAGCTTGAAAGGGGCTACAGATACGCAGTATTTT
NA	TRBV18	TRBJ2-7	NA	CASSPSRQAQRYEQYF	TGTGCCAGCTCACCAAGTCGACAGGCCCAGAGGTACGAGCAGTACTTC
NA	TRBV20-1	TRBJ2-7	few	CSARPQYEQYF	TGCAGTGCTAGACCGCAGTACGAGCAGTACTTC
TRBD2	TRBV15	TRBJ2-4	once	CATSSYSGGLGFTKNIQYF	TGTGCCACCAGCAGTTATAGCGGGGGGCTGGGTTTTACCAAAAACATTCAGTACTTC
NA	TRBV7-9	TRBJ2-7	NA	CASSPRGPRTYEQYF	TGTGCCAGCAGCCCGCGGGGGCCTCGGACCTACGAGCAGTACTTC
NA	TRBV10-3	TRBJ2-7	few	CAISSTYEQYF	TGTGCCATCAGTTCCACCTACGAGCAGTACTTC
TRBD2	TRBV6-5	TRBJ2-7	NA	CASSPGGTRGEQYF	TGTGCCAGCAGTCCGGGGGGGACCCGCGGCGAGCAGTACTTC
TRBD2	TRBV6-1	TRBJ2-5	NA	CASSEVRAGFQETQYF	TGTGCCAGCAGTGAAGTACGAGCGGGATTCCAAGAGACCCAGTACTTC
NA	TRBV4-3	TRBJ2-7	few	CASSPGVPYEQYF	TGCGCCAGCAGCCCCGGAGTTCCCTACGAGCAGTACTTC
TRBD2	TRBV19	TRBJ2-4	NA	CASSRMGRGLGAKNIQYF	TGTGCCAGTAGCCGTATGGGGAGGGGCCTAGGAGCCAAAAACATTCAGTACTTC
NA	TRBV6-5	TRBJ2-6	once	CASRPSGSGANVLTF	TGTGCCAGCAGGCCGAGCGGCTCTGGGGCCAACGTCCTGACTTTC
NA	TRBV7-4	TRBJ1-1	NA	CASSSLGVYETEAFF	TGTGCCAGCAGCTCCCTGGGAGTATACGAAACTGAAGCTTTCTTT
TRBD2	TRBV2	TRBJ2-1	few	CASRGGASGRVYNEQFF	TGTGCCAGCAGGGGGGGGGCTAGCGGGAGAGTTTACAATGAGCAGTTCTTC
NA	TRBV5-1	TRBJ2-3	NA	CASSFPRGSTDTQYF	TGCGCCAGCAGCTTTCCGAGAGGGAGCACAGATACGCAGTATTTT
NA	TRBV5-1	TRBJ1-6	few	CASSLAQGKDNSPLHF	TGCGCCAGCAGCTTGGCACAGGGTAAAGATAATTCACCCCTCCACTTT
TRBD1	TRBV2	TRBJ2-3	NA	CASVRQGDTQYF	TGTGCCAGCGTCAGACAGGGGGATACGCAGTATTTT
NA	TRBV7-9	TRBJ1-2	NA	CASSPSRRGYTF	TGTGCCAGCAGCCCATCCCGTCGGGGCTACACCTTC
TRBD2	TRBV9	TRBJ2-3	NA	CASSARLAGGTDTQYF	TGTGCCAGCAGCGCAAGACTAGCGGGGGGCACAGATACGCAGTATTTT
NA	TRBV30	TRBJ1-1	NA	CAWRAGNPTEAFF	TGTGCCTGGAGAGCAGGGAACCCGACTGAAGCTTTCTTT
NA	TRBV5-6	TRBJ1-4	NA	CASSSYYVNEKLFF	TGTGCCAGCAGCTCCTATTATGTCAATGAAAAACTGTTTTTT
TRBD2	TRBV19	TRBJ2-1	NA	CASSSSGERINEQFF	TGTGCCAGTAGTTCTAGCGGGGAGAGAATTAATGAGCAGTTCTTC
TRBD2	TRBV10-3	TRBJ2-3	NA	CAISATSGSSLDTQYF	TGTGCCATCAGTGCCACTAGCGGGAGTTCTCTAGATACGCAGTATTTT
TRBD1	TRBV5-6	TRBJ1-2	NA	CASIQWDRGLSGYTF	TGTGCCAGCATCCAGTGGGACAGGGGGCTGAGCGGCTACACCTTC
TRBD1	TRBV6-6	TRBJ1-1	NA	CASSPTGGTEAFF	TGTGCCAGCAGTCCGACAGGGGGCACTGAAGCTTTCTTT
NA	TRBV30	TRBJ2-3	NA	CAWSPGPPRGTQYF	TGTGCCTGGAGCCCGGGTCCCCCTCGGGGTACGCAGTATTTT
TRBD1	TRBV4-2	TRBJ1-2	NA	CASSHSGTGLLYGYTF	TGTGCCAGCAGCCATTCCGGGACAGGGTTACTCTATGGCTACACCTTC
NA	TRBV5-5	TRBJ2-2	NA	CASSSEGGKNTGELFF	TGTGCCAGCAGCTCGGAGGGCGGTAAGAACACCGGGGAGCTGTTTTTT
NA	TRBV10-3	TRBJ2-7	NA	CAISESKGGPSYEQYF	TGTGCCATCAGTGAGTCGAAAGGCGGGCCCTCCTACGAGCAGTACTTC
TRBD1	TRBV5-5	TRBJ2-1	NA	CASSWGGTGVGLEDNEQFF	TGTGCCAGCAGCTGGGGAGGGACAGGGGTCGGCCTAGAAGACAATGAGCAGTTCTTC
NA	TRBV29-1	TRBJ1-2	few	CSVGPFFQGRDYGYTF	TGCAGCGTTGGCCCCTTTTTCCAGGGGAGGGACTATGGCTACACCTTC
TRBD1	TRBV2	TRBJ2-1	NA	CASKVGQDGFF	TGTGCCAGCAAAGTAGGACAGGATGGGTTCTTC
NA	TRBV12-5	TRBJ1-1	NA	CASGLSGFFGTEAFF	TGTGCTAGTGGTTTGTCCGGGTTTTTTGGCACTGAAGCTTTCTTT
TRBD1	TRBV19	TRBJ2-7	few	CASSARTGGGLEQYF	TGTGCCAGTAGTGCCCGGACAGGGGGCGGATTAGAGCAGTACTTC
NA	TRBV11-1	TRBJ2-1	NA	CASSSYRGGEKEQFF	TGTGCCAGCAGCTCCTACCGAGGGGGGGAAAAGGAGCAGTTCTTC
TRBD1	TRBV7-8	TRBJ2-7	few	CASRPTGTGNREQYF	TGTGCCAGCAGACCCACCGGGACAGGGAATCGCGAGCAGTACTTC
NA	TRBV28	TRBJ1-5	NA	CASAGGNQPQHF	TGTGCCTCGGCGGGGGGCAATCAGCCCCAGCATTTT
NA	TRBV7-9	TRBJ1-3	few	CASPGPARPGNTIYF	TGTGCCAGCCCTGGGCCCGCTCGCCCTGGAAACACCATATATTTT
NA	TRBV7-2	TRBJ2-7	NA	CASSLASSDYEQYF	TGTGCCAGCAGCTTAGCTAGTTCTGACTACGAGCAGTACTTC
TRBD1	TRBV7-3	TRBJ1-1	NA	CASSSPGGSEAFF	TGTGCCAGCAGCTCTCCAGGGGGCTCTGAAGCTTTCTTT
NA	TRBV7-3	TRBJ1-1	medium-sized	CASSLMGAGNTEAFF	TGTGCCAGCAGCTTAATGGGGGCCGGGAACACTGAAGCTTTCTTT
NA	TRBV5-1	TRBJ1-4	NA	CASRNRTLGGANEKLFF	TGCGCCAGCAGAAATAGGACCTTAGGGGGGGCTAATGAAAAACTGTTTTTT